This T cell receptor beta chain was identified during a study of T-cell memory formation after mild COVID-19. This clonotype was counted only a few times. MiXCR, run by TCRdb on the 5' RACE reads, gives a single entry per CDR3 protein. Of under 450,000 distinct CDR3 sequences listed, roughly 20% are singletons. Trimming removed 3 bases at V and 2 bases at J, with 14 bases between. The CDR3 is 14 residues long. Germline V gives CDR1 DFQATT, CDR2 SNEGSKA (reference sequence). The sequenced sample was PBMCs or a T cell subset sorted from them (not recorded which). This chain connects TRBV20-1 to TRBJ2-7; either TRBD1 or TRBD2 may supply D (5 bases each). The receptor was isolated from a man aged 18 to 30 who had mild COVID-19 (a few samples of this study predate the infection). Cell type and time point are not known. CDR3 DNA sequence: TGCAGTGCTAGTCGGTCGGGGCGTACCTACGAGCAGTACTTC. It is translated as CSASRSGRTYEQYF.